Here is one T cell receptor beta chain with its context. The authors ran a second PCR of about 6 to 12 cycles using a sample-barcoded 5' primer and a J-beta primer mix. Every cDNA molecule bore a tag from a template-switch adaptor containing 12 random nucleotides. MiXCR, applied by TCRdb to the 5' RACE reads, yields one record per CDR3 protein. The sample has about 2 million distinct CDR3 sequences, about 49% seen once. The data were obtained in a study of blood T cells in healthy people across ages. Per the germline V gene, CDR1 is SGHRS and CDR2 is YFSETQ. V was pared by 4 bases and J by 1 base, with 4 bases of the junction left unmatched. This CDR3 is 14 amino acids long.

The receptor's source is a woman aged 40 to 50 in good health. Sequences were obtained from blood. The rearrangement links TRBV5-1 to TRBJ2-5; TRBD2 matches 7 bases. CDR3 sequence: CASSGGGIQETQYF. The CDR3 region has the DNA TGCGCCAGCAGCGGGGGGGGAATCCAAGAGACCCAGTACTTC.